Below, one T cell receptor (beta chain) is given with its context. This sample is part of a study of T cell changes during pregnancy in multiple sclerosis. Sequenced by immunoSEQ multiplex PCR; TCRdb stores in-frame clones only, minus some. The table has 40,000 to 45,000 clones, 89% seen once. V shed 0 bases, J shed 12 bases, and the junction held 14 bases outside the gene matches. CDR1 is LGHNA, CDR2 YNFKEQ, per germline. This CDR3 contains 17 residues. This receptor was taken from a female donor with multiple sclerosis, enrolled in a pregnancy study. This sequence joins TRBV4-2 and TRBJ2-1, with 10 positions matching TRBD2. Specimen: CD4+ T cells from peripheral blood mononuclear cells, collected in the first trimester of pregnancy. DNA for the CDR3: TGTGCCAGCAGCCAAGATGGTAGGGCTAGCGGGAGACTACGGCAGTTCTTC. Translation gives CASSQDGRASGRLRQFF.